These 20 T cell receptor beta chains were sequenced from one sample in a study of T cell responses to AZD1222 COVID-19 vaccine. Only in-frame clones appear in the TCRdb table, and some are missing; sequencing was by immunoSEQ multiplex PCR. The repertoire holds 95,000 to 110,000 clones, with around 91% as singletons. The sequencing used peripheral blood, collected on day 0 of AZD1222 vaccination. These receptors originate from an adult in good health.

Here the CDR3 reads CASSLAPGQAIYEAFF. Written as DNA, the CDR3 is TGCGCCAGCAGCTTGGCCCCAGGTCAGGCCATCTACGAAGCTTTCTTT. V gene TRBV5-1 combines with J gene TRBJ1-1; D gene ambiguous. Trimming left V 0 bases short and J 8 bases short, with 20 bases between. There are 16 residues in the CDR3. The germline gives CDR1 SGHRS, CDR2 YFSETQ.

This chain joins TRBV18 and TRBJ2-3; 13 bases are shared with TRBD2. The CDR3 runs to 19 residues. Germline loops: CDR1 KGHSH, CDR2 LQKENI. The V and J ends lost 3 bases and 2 bases, in that order; junction bases with no gene match: 11. In DNA form, the CDR3 reads TGTGCCAGCTCACCCCGGTCACTAGCGGGGGGGCGCAACACAGATACGCAGTATTTT. Translating it yields CASSPRSLAGGRNTDTQYF.

This clone was seen only a few times. The gene calls are TRBV3-1 (or the pseudogene TRBV3-2) and TRBJ1-2, with 8 bases identical to TRBD1. Losses at the gene ends were 1 base for V and 4 bases for J; bases not matched to a gene: 2. The CDR3 is 14 residues long. The germline gives CDR1 LGHDT, CDR2 YNNKEL (reference sequence). Written as DNA, the CDR3 is TGTGCCAGCAGCCAAGGGACAGGGTCCTATGGCTACACCTTC. As protein: CASSQGTGSYGYTF.

This clone was seen once. The CDR3: CASSELAGTLHNEQFF. DNA of the CDR3: TGTGCCAGCAGTGAACTCGCCGGGACACTACACAATGAGCAGTTCTTC. J is TRBJ2-1 and V is TRBV25-1; D perhaps matches TRBD1 (6 bases). The germline CDR1 and CDR2 sequences are MGHDK and SYGVNS. This CDR3 comprises 16 residues. V was cut by 2 bases and J by 5 bases, with 16 bases left in between.

V usage is TRBV19 and J usage is TRBJ1-2, with 10 bases fitting TRBD1. J lost 5 bases, V lost 3 bases, and 6 bases had no gene match. Germline CDR1 reads LNHDA; CDR2 reads SQIVND (reference sequence). This CDR3 comprises 15 residues. The CDR3 DNA follows: TGTGCCAGTAGTATGTCGACAGGGGGCTCTTATGGCTACACCTTC. Encoded protein: CASSMSTGGSYGYTF.

The chain couples TRBV3-1 (or the pseudogene TRBV3-2) to TRBJ2-7; D is unresolved. Trimming took off 3 bases at V and 5 bases at J, with 5 bases between the two ends. Germline V lookup: CDR1 LGHDT, CDR2 YNNKEL (reference sequence). The CDR3 extends over 11 amino acids. CDR3: CASSQAHEQYF. The CDR3 DNA follows: TGTGCCAGCAGCCAGGCCCACGAGCAGTACTTC.

This clone was counted a few times. This chain uses TRBV4-2 with TRBJ2-1; 10 positions match TRBD2. The trim removed 3 bases at V and 1 base at J, leaving 9 bases unmatched. Germline-derived CDR1 and CDR2 are LGHNA and YNFKEQ. The CDR3 is 18 residues long. CDR3 bases: TGTGCCAGCAGCCACCGATCGGCTAGCGGGGGATCCTACAATGAGCAGTTCTTC. Amino acid sequence: CASSHRSASGGSYNEQFF.

The chain uses TRBV5-5 and TRBJ1-1; D not certain. V lost 7 bases to trimming and J lost 3 bases, with 13 bases between them. The CDR3 has 13 amino acids. The germline V gene has CDR1 SGHKS and CDR2 YYEKEE (reference sequence). The CDR3 nucleotides read TGTGCCAGCTGGGCGTGGGGAGACACTGAAGCTTTCTTT. Its translation: CASWAWGDTEAFF.

The genes are TRBV20-1 and TRBJ2-3, with D tentatively TRBD2 (5 bases). The CDR3 is 12 amino acids. Trimming removed 3 bases from V and 3 bases from J, with 7 bases in between. Per the germline V gene, CDR1 is DFQATT and CDR2 is SNEGSKA (reference sequence). As DNA, the CDR3 is TGCAGTGCTAGTACTAGTACAGATACGCAGTATTTT. Its protein is CSASTSTDTQYF.

The chain couples TRBV7-8 to TRBJ2-5, with a weak D call TRBD2 (5 bases). Trimming cost V 4 bases and J 2 bases, with 11 bases left between them. The CDR3 length is 14 residues. Germline CDR1 and CDR2: SGHVS and FQNEAQ. CDR3 residues: CASSSLEGQETQYF. In nucleotides, the CDR3 is TGTGCCAGCAGCTCCCTAGAGGGACAAGAGACCCAGTACTTC.

This clone was detected once. The rearrangement joins TRBV19 to TRBJ2-5; TRBD1 might be the D (5 bases). In germline, CDR1 is LNHDA, CDR2 SQIVND (reference sequence). V lost 5 bases, J lost 5 bases, and 9 bases lay in between. This CDR3 has 12 residues. The CDR3 reads CASSDKGETQYF. The CDR3 nucleotides are TGTGCCAGTAGTGATAAGGGGGAGACCCAGTACTTC.

The V and J genes are TRBV9 and TRBJ1-5, with D hard to call. V lost 3 bases to trimming and J lost 0 bases, with 7 bases between them. This CDR3 has 14 residues. The germline gives CDR1 SGDLS, CDR2 YYNGEE. CDR3 protein: CASSASVSNQPQHF. The CDR3 DNA sequence: TGTGCCAGCAGCGCCTCAGTTAGCAATCAGCCCCAGCATTTT.

V gene TRBV20-1 combines with J gene TRBJ1-2; TRBD1 might be the D (6 bases). CDR1 is DFQATT and CDR2 is SNEGSKA in the germline V gene (reference sequence). The CDR3 covers 11 residues. V was pared by 6 bases and J by 10 bases, with 15 bases between. CDR3 amino acids: CSARSTGHYTF. The CDR3 DNA sequence: TGCAGTGCGAGATCTACAGGGCACTACACCTTC.

The rearrangement joins TRBV19 to TRBJ1-5, with 7 nucleotides matching TRBD1. Germline CDR1 LNHDA, CDR2 SQIVND (reference sequence). This CDR3 is built from 17 residues. With 0 bases clipped from V and 6 bases from J, the junction kept 11 bases outside the gene matches. The CDR3 sequence is CASSIDQVRQGGQPQHF. The CDR3 coding sequence is TGTGCCAGTAGTATAGATCAGGTTCGACAGGGTGGTCAGCCCCAGCATTTT.

This chain joins TRBV19 and TRBJ2-6, with D hard to call. The CDR3 covers 15 residues. The germline V and J ends were trimmed by 5 bases and 1 base, with 9 bases remaining between them. Germline V gene data show CDR1 as LNHDA and CDR2 as SQIVND (reference sequence). CDR3 nucleotides: TGTGCCAGTAGTTTGGACGCTTCTGGGGCCAACGTCCTGACTTTC. It specifies CASSLDASGANVLTF.

This clone was observed once. The chain couples TRBV7-9 to TRBJ2-6; perhaps TRBD2 as D (5 bases). The ends were cut back, 4 bases at V and 4 bases at J, with 11 bases in the middle. CDR3 length: 15 residues. The germline CDR1 and CDR2 sequences are SEHNR and FQNEAQ (reference sequence). The CDR3 protein is CASSSSLPGANVLTF. CDR3 in DNA: TGTGCCAGCAGCTCTAGCTTACCCGGGGCCAACGTCCTGACTTTC.

The CDR3 reads CAWMSYGYTF. CDR3 DNA: TGTGCCTGGATGAGTTATGGCTACACCTTC. The V and J genes are TRBV30 and TRBJ1-2; no reliable D call. The CDR3 totals 10 residues. Per the germline V gene, CDR1 is GTSNPN and CDR2 is SVGIG (reference sequence). Trimming stripped 4 bases from V and 5 bases from J, with 5 bases between.

J is TRBJ1-2 and V is TRBV7-2; maybe TRBD1 (6 bases). The CDR3 sequence is 14 residues long. V lost 5 bases and J 4 bases, leaving 14 bases between the germline ends. The germline gives CDR1 SGHTA, CDR2 FQGNSA. The CDR3 loop reads CASSTRLDSYGYTF. The CDR3 DNA sequence: TGTGCCAGCAGCACCCGATTGGACAGCTATGGCTACACCTTC.

This rearrangement joins TRBV27 to TRBJ1-2; 8 bases match TRBD1. The germline V gene encodes CDR1 MNHEY and CDR2 SMNVEV (reference sequence). The CDR3 is 14 amino acids. After removal of 6 bases from V and 3 bases from J, the junction contained 6 bases not matched to a gene. CDR3 loop: CASRRSTGDYGYTF. The DNA of the CDR3 is TGTGCCAGCAGGAGGTCGACAGGGGACTATGGCTACACCTTC.

The gene calls are TRBV4-1 and TRBJ2-7; TRBD2 matches 7 bases. CDR3 size: 16 residues. V trimming: 4 bases; J trimming: 0 bases; junction bases outside the gene matches: 9. In germline, CDR1 is MGHRA, CDR2 YSYEKL. Here the CDR3 reads CASSPLGRGFSYEQYF. CDR3 bases: TGCGCCAGCAGCCCTCTCGGGCGGGGGTTCTCCTACGAGCAGTACTTC.